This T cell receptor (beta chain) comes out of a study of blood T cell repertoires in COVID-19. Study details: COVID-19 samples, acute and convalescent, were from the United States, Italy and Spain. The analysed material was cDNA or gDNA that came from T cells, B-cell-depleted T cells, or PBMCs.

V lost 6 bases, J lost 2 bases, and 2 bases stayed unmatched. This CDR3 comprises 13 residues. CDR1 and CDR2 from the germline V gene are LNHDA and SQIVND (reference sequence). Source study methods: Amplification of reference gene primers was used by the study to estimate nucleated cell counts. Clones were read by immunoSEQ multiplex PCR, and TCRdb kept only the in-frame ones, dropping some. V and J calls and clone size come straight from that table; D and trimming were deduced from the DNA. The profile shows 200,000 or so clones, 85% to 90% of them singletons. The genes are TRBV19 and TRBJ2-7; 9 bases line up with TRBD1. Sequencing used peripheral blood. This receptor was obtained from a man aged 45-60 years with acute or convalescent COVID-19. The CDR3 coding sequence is TGTGCCAGTAGGGGACAGGGAACCTACGAGCAGTACTTC. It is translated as CASRGQGTYEQYF.